This T cell receptor beta chain stems from a study of cytomegalovirus exposure and HLA in healthy donors. Study conclusions and caveats: Reports described diagnosis of cytomegalovirus status by the classifier as highly specific and sensitive.

This CDR3 contains 14 residues. The germline V gene encodes CDR1 MNHEY and CDR2 SMNVEV (reference sequence). The germline V and J ends were trimmed by 2 bases and 4 bases, with 11 bases remaining between them. This clone was detected once. Its target is unknown. Using immunoSEQ multiplex PCR, the repertoire was profiled, and TCRdb retains in-frame clones only, with some absent. The table includes tens of thousands of clones, around 94% detected once. The chain links TRBV27 to TRBJ1-1; D may be TRBD1 (6 bases). The origin of this receptor is a woman between 18 and 29 years old in good health and CMV-seropositive. What was sequenced was PBMCs. The CDR3 spells CASSLLQGSTEAFF. The CDR3 nucleotides are TGTGCCAGCAGTTTACTACAGGGTAGCACTGAAGCTTTCTTT.